This T cell receptor (beta chain) was documented in a study of blood T cell repertoires in COVID-19. Study background: Samples of COVID-19 (acute and convalescent) were obtained from the United States, Italy and Spain.

This clone was recorded only once. Original processing notes: Reference gene primer amplification gave estimated nucleated cell counts. Using immunoSEQ multiplex PCR, the repertoire was profiled, and TCRdb retains in-frame clones only, with some absent. V and J calls and clone size are copied from that table; D and trimming were computed from the DNA. The sample consists of 250,000 or so clones, roughly 80% of them appearing once. Losses at the gene ends were 3 bases for V and 4 bases for J; bases not matched to a gene: 8. Germline V gene sequence: CDR1 LNHNV, CDR2 YYDKDF (reference sequence). CDR3 length: 17 residues.

This clonotype was sampled from a man between 60 and 75 years old with acute or convalescent COVID-19. The V call is TRBV15, the J call TRBJ2-3; 12 bases fit TRBD2. Sequenced material: peripheral blood. CDR3 sequence (DNA): TGTGCCACCAGCAGGGGCTCTAGCGGGAGGGCCGCAGATACGCAGTATTTT. Amino acid sequence: CATSRGSSGRAADTQYF.